This T cell receptor (beta chain) was documented in a study of shared clonotypes between healthy human individuals. Whole-study findings and limits: Memory subsets generally showed lower estimated richness than naive subsets.

Germline CDR1 and CDR2: SGHVS and FQNEAQ. The CDR3 is made up of 13 amino acids. Unmatched junction bases numbered 4, after V lost 2 bases and J lost 6 bases. Each donor was a Caucasian adult residing in Nashville, Tennessee. A split of CD4+ cells into CD45RA+ naive and CD45RA-negative memory subsets was performed. Concerning this clone itself: Its specificity is unknown.

Clones were read by immunoSEQ multiplex PCR, and TCRdb kept only the in-frame ones, dropping some. Here the sample spans about 990,000 clones, more than 75% being singletons. The chain is built from TRBV7-8 and TRBJ2-7, with 7 bases matching TRBD1. Sequencing was performed on memory CD4+ T cells from PBMCs. As for subset: CD45RA-negative fraction. The TCR originated in a man between 18 and 29 years old in good health. Some clones in this sample may be carry-over from other donors' samples. The CDR3 nucleotides are TGTGCCAGCAGCTTAAAGGGGGCAGGCGAGCAGTACTTC. Residues: CASSLKGAGEQYF.